What follows are 22 T cell receptor beta chains derived from one specimen sequenced in a study of blood T cells in healthy people across ages. A second about 6 to 12 cycle PCR used barcoded and J-beta primers. TCRdb re-analysed the 5' RACE reads in MiXCR, keeping a single row per CDR3 protein. The sample yields 900,000 to 950,000 distinct CDR3 sequences, about 27% seen once. These data also formed part of another study, on T cells of mothers and their children.

Material for sequencing was blood. The receptor source for this set is a woman aged 40 to 50 in good health.

In regard to this clonotype: A much larger clone lies a single base off, so this may be a read error. The chain is built from TRBV15 and TRBJ1-1; 7 nucleotides line up with TRBD1. CDR3 length equals 14 residues. Trimming cost V 4 bases and J 7 bases; bases outside gene matches: 9. The germline gives CDR1 LNHNV, CDR2 YYDKDF (reference sequence). Here the CDR3 reads CATSTRQGWSEAFF. CDR3 DNA: TGTGCCACCAGCACTCGACAGGGTTGGAGTGAAGCTTTCTTT.

There are many counts of this clonotype. The chain is built from TRBV12-3 or TRBV12-4 and TRBJ2-7; D is possibly TRBD2 (6 bases). CDR3 length equals 14 residues. V was cut by 10 bases and J by 1 base, with 17 bases left in between. CDR3 sequence (DNA): TGTGCCACCGCGTCGGGAGAGGCGTCCTACGAGCAGTACTTC. Residues: CATASGEASYEQYF.

This clonotype has a count of ten or more. This chain connects TRBV7-2 to TRBJ2-5, with D perhaps TRBD2 (7 bases). The V end was cut by 4 bases, the J end by 5 bases, with 29 bases between. Germline V gene lookup returns CDR1 SGHTA and CDR2 FQGNSA. CDR3 length: 19 amino acids. The CDR3 loop reads CASSSPPGLRGGPEETQYF. DNA of the CDR3: TGTGCCAGCAGCTCGCCCCCCGGGCTTAGGGGGGGGCCCGAGGAGACCCAGTACTTC.

This clonotype was recorded at least ten times. The chain is built from TRBV7-8 and TRBJ1-2, with 7 bases lining up with TRBD1. With 5 bases clipped from V and 8 bases from J, the junction kept 11 bases outside the gene matches. The CDR3 is 14 residues long. The germline V gene encodes CDR1 SGHVS and CDR2 FQNEAQ. CDR3 DNA sequence: TGTGCCAGCAGCCCCCTGACAGGGTCTGGGGGCTACACCTTC. Translating it yields CASSPLTGSGGYTF.

There are many counts of this clonotype. The V and J genes are TRBV28 and TRBJ2-7, with a possible D match to TRBD2 (6 bases). V lost 7 bases and J lost 0, with 16 bases in between. The CDR3 length is 15 residues. Looked up from germline, CDR1 is MDHEN and CDR2 is SYDVKM. CDR3 nucleotides: TGTGCCAGCACCGTCGGGGGACCTAGCTCCTACGAGCAGTACTTC. Its protein product is CASTVGGPSSYEQYF. Variable domain in full (rest from reference TRBV28 and TRBJ2-7): DVKVTQSSRYLVKRTGEKVFLECVQDMDHENMFWYRQDPGLGLRLIYFSYDVKMKEKGDIPEGYSVSREKKERFSLILESASTNQTSMYLCASTVGGPSSYEQYFGPGTRLTVT.

In this sample, this clonotype turned up a few times. The chain combines TRBV12-3 or TRBV12-4 with TRBJ2-3; 12 bases fit TRBD2. The CDR3 sequence is 17 residues long. V gave up 6 bases and J gave up 0 bases; unmatched junction bases: 7. For the CDR3, the DNA is TGTGCCAGCAGCCCTCAAGGGACTAGCGGGAGCACAGATACGCAGTATTTT. It translates to CASSPQGTSGSTDTQYF.

As for this clonotype: This may be a read error, as it is one base from a much larger clone. V and J are TRBV7-2 and TRBJ2-4; D is perhaps TRBD2 (6 bases). The CDR3 is 14 residues long. The germline V gene has CDR1 SGHTA and CDR2 FQGNSA. V was clipped by 10 bases and J by 13 bases, with 26 bases between them. CDR3 coding DNA: TGTGCCACCGGAACAGCGCGGGGCAACAATGAGCAGTACTTC. Amino acid sequence: CATGTARGNNEQYF.

Note on this clonotype: A much larger clone lies a single base off, so this may be a read error. The chain is built from TRBV6-1 and TRBJ1-2; 12 bases map to TRBD1. Germline V CDR1 and CDR2: MNHNS, SASEGT. CDR3 length: 17 amino acids. CDR3: CTSSEGGGQGALYGYTF. The CDR3 region has the DNA TGTACCAGCAGTGAAGGAGGGGGACAGGGGGCTTTGTATGGCTACACCTTC.

This chain uses TRBV18 with TRBJ1-2; tentative D call: TRBD1 (5 bases). The CDR3 runs 15 residues. Trimming left V 2 bases short and J 3 bases short, with 13 bases between. Germline V gives CDR1 KGHSH, CDR2 LQKENI. CDR3 DNA: TGTGCCAGCTCACCAGTCGAAGTCAGGGACTATGGCTACACCTTC. Its protein is CASSPVEVRDYGYTF.

This clonotype was counted only a few times. This chain joins TRBV5-1 and TRBJ2-1; 7 nucleotides agree with TRBD1. This CDR3 has 14 amino acids. V shed 0 bases, J shed 6 bases, and the junction held 3 bases outside the gene matches. Germline CDR1 is SGHRS and CDR2 is YFSETQ. CDR3 sequence (DNA): TGCGCCAGCAGCTTGGAAGGGACAGTCAATGAGCAGTTCTTC. Amino acid sequence: CASSLEGTVNEQFF.

The CDR3 nucleotides are TGCGCCAGCAGCGTTAGCAGTACCCAATACAATGAGCAGTTCTTC. Protein sequence: CASSVSSTQYNEQFF. This sequence joins TRBV5-1 and TRBJ2-1; D is uncertain. The CDR3 is made up of 15 amino acids. V lost 4 bases, J lost 4 bases, and 15 bases lay in between. CDR1 and CDR2 (germline): SGHRS, YFSETQ.

The table lists this clonotype with a few counts. The chain is built from TRBV12-3 or TRBV12-4 and TRBJ1-4; 10 bases agree with TRBD1. CDR3 length: 17 amino acids. The ends lost 4 bases at V and 3 bases at J; junction bases unmatched: 8. The CDR3: CASSSGQGQFANEKLFF. CDR3 DNA: TGTGCCAGCAGTTCGGGACAGGGGCAATTTGCTAATGAAAAACTGTTTTTT.

The chain has TRBV5-1 and TRBJ1-2; D might be TRBD1 (5 bases). V lost 0 bases and J 4 bases, leaving 19 bases between the germline ends. The germline V gene encodes CDR1 SGHRS and CDR2 YFSETQ. This CDR3 contains 17 residues. The CDR3 coding sequence is TGCGCCAGCAGCTTGGCCGGGCGTGGGGCAAGTTCCTATGGCTACACCTTC. The encoded protein is CASSLAGRGASSYGYTF. Drawing the rest from reference TRBV5-1 and TRBJ1-2, the complete variable domain is KAGVTQTPRYLIKTRGQQVTLSCSPISGHRSVSWYQQTPGQGLQFLFEYFSETQRNKGNFPGRFSGRQFSNSRSEMNVSTLELGDSALYLCASSLAGRGASSYGYTFGSGTRLTVV.

This clonotype was seen only a few times. This sequence joins TRBV12-3 or TRBV12-4 and TRBJ2-7; D remains unclear. V was trimmed by 6 bases and J by 6 bases, leaving 12 bases between them. The CDR3 covers 12 residues. DNA of the CDR3: TGTGCCAGCAGCATACTCACGACCGAGCAGTACTTC. It specifies CASSILTTEQYF.

This clonotype was picked up a small number of times. The chain joins TRBV7-3 to TRBJ2-5; 8 positions agree with TRBD1. The germline gives CDR1 SGHTA, CDR2 FQGTGA. This CDR3 is 16 amino acids long. V shed 2 bases and J 2 bases; nucleotides not matched to a gene: 7. CDR3 in amino acids: CASSLGVHRGQETQYF. Written as DNA, the CDR3 is TGTGCCAGCAGCTTAGGGGTGCACAGGGGGCAAGAGACCCAGTACTTC.

As concerns this clonotype: This CDR3 is missing its conserved last phenylalanine or tryptophan, likely due to a read error. The chain links TRBV7-8 to TRBJ1-2; no definite D call. V lost 2 bases and J lost 9, with 16 bases in between. This CDR3 contains 14 residues. From germline, CDR1 is SGHVS and CDR2 FQNEAQ. CDR3 in amino acids: CASSLTDWFPRYTC. The CDR3 nucleotides read TGTGCCAGCAGCTTAACGGACTGGTTTCCTCGCTACACCTGC.

The table lists this clonotype with many counts. CDR3 in DNA: TGCGCCAGCAGTAAGGGGGCGGGGGATTCGCAAGAGACCCAGTACTTC. Encoded protein: CASSKGAGDSQETQYF. The chain uses TRBV5-1 and TRBJ2-5; D possibly matches TRBD1 or TRBD2 (7 bases each). Deletions cut 5 bases from V and 2 bases from J, with 19 bases between. The length of the CDR3 is 16 residues. CDR1 and CDR2 from the germline V gene are SGHRS and YFSETQ.

This clonotype showed up many times. The J gene is TRBJ2-7, the V gene TRBV29-1; D not resolved. V was pared by 4 bases and J by 3 bases, with 7 bases between. CDR1 SQVTM and CDR2 ANQGSEA come from the germline V gene. The CDR3 runs 11 residues. The CDR3 reads CSVGGSYEQYF. CDR3 bases: TGCAGCGTTGGAGGCAGCTACGAGCAGTACTTC.

This chain joins TRBV24-1 and TRBJ2-5; D is possibly TRBD1 or TRBD2 (5 bases each). CDR1 is KGHDR, CDR2 SFDVKD, per germline. CDR3 length: 14 amino acids. Trimming took 7 bases from V and 5 from J, leaving 16 bases between them. CDR3: CATRTNGGEETQYF. The CDR3 nucleotides read TGTGCCACCAGGACTAATGGGGGTGAGGAGACCCAGTACTTC.

The chain carries TRBV7-2 and TRBJ2-7, with D possibly matching TRBD2 (5 bases). CDR1 SGHTA and CDR2 FQGNSA come from the germline V gene. V was pared by 5 bases and J by 2 bases, with 16 bases between. The CDR3 runs 15 residues. CDR3 DNA: TGTGCCAGCAGCCCCAATGCGGGTATGACCTACGAGCAGTACTTC. Protein product: CASSPNAGMTYEQYF.

This clonotype was found many times. The CDR3 loop is CASSPQGQSGYTF. The CDR3 region has the DNA TGTGCCAGCTCACCACAGGGGCAGAGTGGCTACACCTTC. The chain recombines TRBV18 with TRBJ1-2; maybe TRBD1 (5 bases). The CDR3 consists of 13 residues. The V gene's germline CDR1 is KGHSH and CDR2 LQKENI. V was clipped by 1 base and J by 7 bases, with 10 bases between them.

The chain combines TRBV27 with TRBJ1-5, with 8 bases fitting TRBD1. In germline, CDR1 is MNHEY, CDR2 SMNVEV (reference sequence). This CDR3 is 20 amino acids long. J lost 2 bases, V lost 5 bases, and 20 bases had no gene match. The CDR3 protein is CASSPSDREGMAMGNQPQHF. The CDR3 nucleotides are TGTGCCAGCAGTCCCTCGGACAGGGAGGGGATGGCGATGGGCAATCAGCCCCAGCATTTT.